This T cell receptor (beta chain) stems from a study of CXCR3-negative and CXCR3-positive naive CD8 T cells. Study context: With about 1.5 +/- 0.3 million reads per library, the TRB reads numbered some 150 million in total.

Concerning this clonotype itself: Its antigen is unknown.

The study's findings and limits: For naive cells, CXCR3-negative and CXCR3-positive subsets had similar TRBV-TRBJ usage; for memory cells, usage differed. CXCR3 levels fell partly with cryopreservation; most assays relied on fresh PBMCs. Comparison of naive cells showed more hydrophobic TRB CDR3s in CXCR3-positive than in CXCR3-negative naive cells.

Germline V CDR1 and CDR2: LGHNT, FRNRAP. The CDR3 runs to 12 residues. 5' RACE with UMI labels generated the TRB cDNA libraries. With the 5' RACE reads reprocessed, TCRdb shows one record per CDR3 protein and no DNA. This repertoire includes around 60,000 distinct CDR3 sequences. The clonotype originates from a human donor in good health. Some clones in this sample may be carry-over from other donors' samples. The V and J genes are TRBV12-5 and TRBJ2-1. Sequenced input: naive CXCR3+ CD8+ T cells from blood. The subset denotes: CD45RO-CCR7+CD27+CD95- naive CD8+ T cells expressing CXCR3 (TNR3+). This chain's CDR3 is CASGSATNEQFF.